The clone carrying this T cell receptor (beta chain) was counted many times. Its antigen is not known. CDR3-region Arm-PCR and iRepertoire HTBI primers produced the TCR beta libraries. Original analysis: Sample data revealed approximately 56 TRBV and about 15 TRBJ segments. TCRdb independently ran MiXCR on the multiplex PCR reads; one entry per CDR3 protein. None of the V and J calls come from the authors' own analysis; TCRdb made them. This sample has 350,000 to 550,000 distinct CDR3 sequences, with about 15% found just once. The data belong to a study of regulatory T cells in long-lasting Graves disease. Study outcomes and limitations: Persistent disease samples used TRBV28, TRBJ1-2 and TRBJ2-5 preferentially.

Time point described: newly diagnosed GD, antithyroid drugs for less than 3 months. With RNA extracted from PBMCs as input, the TCR library was made. The CDR3 totals 16 residues. Trimming removed 6 bases from V and 6 bases from J; junction bases left unmatched: 11. The germline V gene has CDR1 MNHEY and CDR2 SMNVEV (reference sequence). The sample was also linked to a second study, of T cells in Graves' hyperthyroidism and ophthalmopathy. From that study: HTBI primers were employed in a first-round RT-PCR of the TCR CDR3.

The sample consisted of peripheral blood mononuclear cells (PBMCs), taken at new diagnosis, from a patient treated with antithyroid drugs. V usage is TRBV27 and J usage is TRBJ2-3, with 11 bases fitting TRBD2. This sequence was found in a woman in her 30s with Graves disease. CDR3 sequence: CASRPTSGRPPDTQYF. The CDR3 nucleotides are TGTGCCAGCAGACCAACTAGCGGGAGACCCCCGGATACGCAGTATTTT.